This T cell receptor beta chain was sequenced during a study of blood T cell repertoires in COVID-19. Study-level information: T cells, B-cell-depleted T cells, or PBMCs supplied cDNA or gDNA.

Participants spanned ages about 18 to 89 years and resided in about two dozen US areas. Donors were grouped by their self-reported clinical history. Per the germline V gene, CDR1 is SNHLY and CDR2 is FYNNEI. The CDR3 sequence is 14 residues long. Trimming at V came to 3 bases and at J to 3 bases, leaving 3 bases not matched to a gene. Original data processing: Reference gene primer amplification yielded estimated nucleated cell counts. This table comes from immunoSEQ multiplex PCR, and its TCRdb copy is limited to in-frame clones, with some not included. That table gives V, J and clone size, and the DNA gave D and trimming. The data hold about 480,000 clones, with 87% observed a single time.

V gene TRBV2 combines with J gene TRBJ1-2; 8 bases are shared with TRBD1. The sequencing sample was made of PBMCs or T cells enriched from blood (not recorded which). This TCR came from a woman aged 18-30 years with acute COVID-19. The CDR3 reads CASSELQGDYGYTF. The DNA of the CDR3 is TGTGCCAGCAGTGAGTTACAGGGGGACTATGGCTACACCTTC.